Included here is one T cell receptor (beta chain) sequence, with context. The antigen remains undetermined. This sample stems from a study of a mutant IDH1 vaccine in newly diagnosed glioma. Across the whole study: Therapy received beforehand was radiotherapy, temozolomide, or both, with most patients given both. Study observations and caveats: Pseudoprogression appeared unlinked to shifts in leading peripheral T cell clonotypes.

Germline V gene sequence: CDR1 SGDLS, CDR2 YYNGEE. V was trimmed by 3 bases and J by 4 bases, leaving 7 bases between them. This CDR3 region has 13 residues. Sample time point: baseline, week 1 (first vaccination visit). Treatment: pre-vaccination baseline after standard-of-care therapy. Here immunoSEQ multiplex PCR was the method, and the copy in TCRdb shows in-frame clones only, minus some. The sample lists fewer than 40,000 clones, around 79% seen once, with about 21% in the top ten. This specimen was PBMCs, taken from a glioma patient treated with radiotherapy, temozolomide or both. The TCR comes from a man aged 30 to 45 with glioma. The rearrangement joins TRBV9 to TRBJ2-2; D is undetermined. The CDR3 coding sequence is TGTGCCAGCAGCGCTCTAAGCACCGGGGAGCTGTTTTTT. The encoded protein is CASSALSTGELFF.